The present TCR beta chain was sequenced within a study of PD-1 blockade in classical Hodgkin lymphoma. General study points: Patients with an early start, nivolumab under 1 year after ASCT, were excluded. In CD4+ cells, TCR diversity went up significantly by C4D1, but in CD8+ cells it did not. Newly diagnosed patients had diversity similar to the baseline diversity of complete responders.

Measured with immunoSEQ multiplex PCR; TCRdb has only the in-frame clones, and not every one. The sample records under 20,000 clones, around 80% being singletons. Each of the patients experienced relapse following autologous stem cell transplantation, and their brentuximab vedotin exposure differed. Turning to this clone: Its antigen is currently unknown.

The CDR3 consists of 16 residues. Germline lookup yields CDR1 SGHNT and CDR2 YYREEE (reference sequence). V shed 6 bases and J 4 bases; nucleotides not matched to a gene: 12. This receptor was obtained from a human donor with classical Hodgkin lymphoma. This sequence joins TRBV5-4 and TRBJ1-2; 10 bases fit TRBD1. The source material was peripheral blood mononuclear cells (PBMCs), sampled before the second cycle of nivolumab. CDR3 sequence (DNA): TGTGCCAGCATCGATCTAGGGACAGGGGAGAGCTATGGCTACACCTTC. It is translated as CASIDLGTGESYGYTF.